A single sample gave rise to the 16 T cell receptor beta chains below, sequenced in a study of CD4 and CD8 cells across lung adenocarcinoma regions. TCRdb re-called the PCR reads with MiXCR, one entry per CDR3 protein. Of over 10,000 distinct CDR3 sequences in the sample, approximately 50% are singletons; the top ten hold 33%. Sequences were obtained from CD8+ T cells from the center of a lung tumor. The receptors here all came from a female donor with lung adenocarcinoma. The CD4 and CD8 labels of this study may be unreliable.

This clonotype came up many times. The chain joins TRBV6-1 to TRBJ1-1; 8 bases align to TRBD1. CDR3 length: 12 residues. The germline CDR1 and CDR2 sequences are MNHNS and SASEGT. Unmatched junction bases numbered 4, after V lost 7 bases and J lost 6 bases. DNA of the CDR3: TGTGCCAGCAAAAACAGGGGGTCTGAAGCTTTCTTT. Translated, it gives CASKNRGSEAFF.

The V gene is TRBV27, the J gene TRBJ1-2; D is perhaps TRBD1 (5 bases). The germline V gene encodes CDR1 MNHEY and CDR2 SMNVEV (reference sequence). The CDR3 is made up of 14 amino acids. With 7 bases removed from V and 7 bases from J, the gap between germline ends came to 19 bases. The CDR3 DNA sequence: TGTGCCAGCACTTCCCTCGGGGGAATCTCTGGCTACACCTTC. Its translation is CASTSLGGISGYTF.

This chain links TRBV10-1 with TRBJ2-3; 10 nucleotides match TRBD2. Germline V gene lookup returns CDR1 WNHNN and CDR2 SYGVQD (reference sequence). V dropped 3 bases and J dropped 10; count of bases not matched to a gene: 10. The CDR3 length is 15 residues. As DNA, the CDR3 is TGCGCCAGCAGTGAAACGGGACTAGCGACAACCGCGCAGTATTTT. This encodes CASSETGLATTAQYF.

This clonotype turned up a few times. The gene calls are TRBV6-5 and TRBJ1-4; D remains ambiguous. The V gene's germline CDR1 is MNHEY and CDR2 SVGAGI. Trimming removed 0 bases from V and 5 bases from J, with 10 bases in between. The CDR3 has 15 residues. The CDR3 bases are TGTGCCAGCAGTTACTCGGGTCTCACGAATGAAAAACTGTTTTTT. It specifies CASSYSGLTNEKLFF.

This chain connects TRBV6-8 to TRBJ2-3; no reliable D call. V was trimmed by 6 bases and J by 9 bases, leaving 25 bases between them. The CDR3 has 16 residues. Germline CDR1 is MNHGY and CDR2 is SAAAGT. This chain's CDR3 is CASSPHDGRPSVTQYF. The CDR3, as DNA: TGTGCCAGCAGCCCCCATGACGGGCGTCCCAGTGTGACGCAGTATTTT.

This clonotype was seen a few times. The chain employs TRBV6-1 and TRBJ2-5, with 7 positions matching TRBD2. Per germline, CDR1 MNHNS and CDR2 SASEGT. CDR3 length equals 16 residues. V was pared by 2 bases and J by 4 bases, with 10 bases of the junction left unmatched. DNA for the CDR3: TGTGCCAGCAGTGAACTCAGCGGGATTCAATCAGAGACCCAGTACTTC. It codes for CASSELSGIQSETQYF.

The chain employs TRBV3-1 and TRBJ2-3; a possible D gene is TRBD1 (6 bases). V was clipped by 7 bases and J by 2 bases, with 10 bases between them. Germline loops: CDR1 LGHDT, CDR2 YNNKEL (reference sequence). The CDR3 covers 13 residues. For the CDR3, the DNA is TGTGCCAGCACCCCAGGGGACACAGATACGCAGTATTTT. Amino acid sequence: CASTPGDTDTQYF.

This clonotype was picked up many times. V is TRBV27 and J is TRBJ1-5; D might be TRBD1 (6 bases). CDR1 and CDR2 (germline): MNHEY, SMNVEV (reference sequence). The CDR3 contains 15 residues. Trimming stripped 6 bases from V and 5 bases from J, with 17 bases between. The CDR3 loop is CASSRRGVVDQPQHF. Written as DNA, the CDR3 is TGTGCCAGCAGCCGAAGGGGGGTTGTGGATCAGCCCCAGCATTTT.

The chain carries TRBV5-6 and TRBJ1-2, with D tentatively TRBD1 (6 bases). Trimming removed 0 bases at V and 7 bases at J, with 10 bases between. The CDR3 totals 13 residues. Germline V lookup: CDR1 SGHDT, CDR2 YYEEEE. CDR3 region: CASSLDWGAGYTF. CDR3 bases: TGTGCCAGCAGCTTGGACTGGGGGGCTGGCTACACCTTC.

The chain carries TRBV6-5 and TRBJ1-2; D gene uncertain. Deletions cut 0 bases from V and 11 bases from J, with 19 bases between. This CDR3 is built from 15 residues. Per germline, CDR1 MNHEY and CDR2 SVGAGI. DNA of the CDR3: TGTGCCAGCAGTTACTCTGCGGGTGTCCGCCGACATTACACCTTC. It encodes CASSYSAGVRRHYTF.

V is TRBV10-2 and J is TRBJ2-1; D is uncertain. V dropped 4 bases and J dropped 0 bases, with 7 bases sitting between them. This CDR3 spans 14 amino acids. CDR1 WSHSY and CDR2 SAAADI come from the germline V gene. Written as DNA, the CDR3 is TGCGCCAGCAGTGCCCAAAGCTCCTACAATGAGCAGTTCTTC. Amino acids: CASSAQSSYNEQFF.

Turning to this clonotype: Because the CDR3's place on the DNA is in doubt, the DNA is left out and the CDR3 is given as listed by TCRdb. The chain couples TRBV6-1 to TRBJ2-2. The CDR3 has 18 residues if both end residues are counted. CDR1 and CDR2 (germline): MNHNS, SASEGT. CDR3 amino acids: CASSEGLQVGVGTGEQFF.

By its share, this clonotype is medium-sized. The chain is built from TRBV6-1 and TRBJ1-6; D might be TRBD1 (5 bases). The length of the CDR3 is 17 residues. Trimming cost V 4 bases and J 9 bases, with 22 bases left between them. Germline CDR1 is MNHNS and CDR2 is SASEGT. This CDR3 reads CASSAPGGTHLGSPLHF. In DNA, the CDR3 is TGTGCCAGCAGTGCCCCGGGGGGGACCCATTTAGGTTCACCCCTCCACTTT.

The CDR3 here is CASSEGWGAGIQYF. The CDR3 region has the DNA TGTGCCAGCAGTGAAGGGTGGGGGGCCGGAATTCAGTACTTC. This chain links TRBV6-1 with TRBJ2-4, with D possibly called TRBD1 or TRBD2 (6 bases each). Germline V gene sequence: CDR1 MNHNS, CDR2 SASEGT. The germline V and J ends were trimmed by 1 base and 10 bases, with 14 bases remaining between them. CDR3 length: 14 amino acids.

This chain joins TRBV6-1 and TRBJ2-5; TRBD2 agrees at 12 bases. The closer fit of TRBJ2-7 to the DNA end suggests the J call may be wrong. The V gene's germline CDR1 is MNHNS and CDR2 SASEGT. The CDR3 runs 15 residues. CDR3 sequence (DNA): TGTGCCAGCATGACCCCGGGACTAGCGGGCCACGAGCAGTACTTC. Protein: CASMTPGLAGHEQYF.

The J gene is TRBJ2-5, the V gene TRBV4-1; 9 bases map to TRBD1. The J call may be faulty, since TRBJ2-7 better matches the DNA end. There are 17 residues in the CDR3. The V gene's germline CDR1 is MGHRA and CDR2 YSYEKL. The CDR3 bases are TGCGCCAGCAGCCAAGTTGGTACAGGGGGCTCCCCCTACGAGCAGTACTTC. Amino acid sequence: CASSQVGTGGSPYEQYF.